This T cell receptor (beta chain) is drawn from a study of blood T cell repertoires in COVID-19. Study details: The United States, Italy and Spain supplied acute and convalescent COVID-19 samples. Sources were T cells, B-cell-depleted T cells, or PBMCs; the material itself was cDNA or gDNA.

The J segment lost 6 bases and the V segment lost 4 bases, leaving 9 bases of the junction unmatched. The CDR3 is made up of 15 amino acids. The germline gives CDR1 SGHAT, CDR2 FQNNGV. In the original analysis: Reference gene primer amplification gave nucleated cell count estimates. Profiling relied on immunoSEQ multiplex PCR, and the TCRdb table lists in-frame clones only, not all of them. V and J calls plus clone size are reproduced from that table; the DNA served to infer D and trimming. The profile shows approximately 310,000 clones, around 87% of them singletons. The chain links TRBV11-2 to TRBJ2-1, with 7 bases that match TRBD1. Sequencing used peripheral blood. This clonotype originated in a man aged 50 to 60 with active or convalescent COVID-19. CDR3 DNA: TGTGCCAGCAGCTCAGGTAGCTCAGGGGGCAATGAGCAGTTCTTC. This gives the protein CASSSGSSGGNEQFF. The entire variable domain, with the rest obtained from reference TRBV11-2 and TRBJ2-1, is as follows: EAGVAQSPRYKIIEKRQSVAFWCNPISGHATLYWYQQILGQGPKLLIQFQNNGVVDDSQLPKDRFSAERLKGVDSTLKIQPAKLEDSAVYLCASSSGSSGGNEQFFGPGTRLTVL.